The 14 T cell receptor beta chains presented below share a single source sample, sequenced in a study of blood T cell repertoires in COVID-19. Here immunoSEQ multiplex PCR was the method, and the copy in TCRdb shows in-frame clones only, minus some. The sample lists 240,000 or so clones; around 86% were seen once. Input material: peripheral blood. The receptors stem from a woman aged 70 to 79 with active or convalescent COVID-19.

J is TRBJ1-4 and V is TRBV7-9; no firm D call. Looked up from germline, CDR1 is SEHNR and CDR2 is FQNEAQ (reference sequence). There are 13 residues in the CDR3. V lost 5 bases to trimming and J lost 7 bases, with 11 bases between them. As DNA, the CDR3 is TGTGCCAGCAGCGGAGTGGGGAGTGAAAAACTGTTTTTT. Translating gives CASSGVGSEKLFF.

This chain joins TRBV12-3 or TRBV12-4 and TRBJ1-2; D remains unclear. This CDR3 is 13 amino acids long. V lost 6 bases, J lost 0 bases, and 8 bases lay in between. The CDR3 sequence is CASRDIPNYGYTF. The CDR3 DNA is TGTGCCAGCAGAGACATCCCTAACTATGGCTACACCTTC.

This chain links TRBV5-6 with TRBJ2-3, with TRBD2 identical over 8 bases. Per germline, CDR1 SGHDT and CDR2 YYEEEE. V lost 4 bases, J lost 4 bases, and 5 bases stayed unmatched. The CDR3 spans 14 residues. CDR3 residues: CASSKGLGADTQYF. The CDR3 region has the DNA TGTGCCAGCAGCAAGGGACTAGGAGCAGATACGCAGTATTTT.

The J gene is TRBJ1-1, the V gene TRBV4-1; TRBD1 aligns across 8 bases. The CDR3 is 17 residues long. In germline, CDR1 is MGHRA, CDR2 YSYEKL. The trim removed 0 bases at V and 3 bases at J, leaving 9 bases unmatched. CDR3 sequence (DNA): TGCGCCAGCAGCCAAGATCTGGGGGACAGGTCTGACACTGAAGCTTTCTTT. Protein sequence: CASSQDLGDRSDTEAFF.

This clone was found once. This chain uses TRBV4-3 with TRBJ1-2, with D hard to call. The CDR3 sequence is 15 residues long. Trimming left V 4 bases short and J 2 bases short, with 14 bases between. Germline values: CDR1 LGHNA, CDR2 YSLEER. In DNA form, the CDR3 reads TGCGCCAGCAGCCGGGCGTCCGGGATGAACTATGGCTACACCTTC. This codes for CASSRASGMNYGYTF.

The chain links TRBV27 to TRBJ1-1, with 9 bases lining up with TRBD1. The CDR3 extends over 13 amino acids. Germline loops: CDR1 MNHEY, CDR2 SMNVEV (reference sequence). Trimming removed 7 bases from V and 1 base from J; junction bases left unmatched: 1. CDR3 loop: CASTDRGNTEAFF. In DNA, the CDR3 is TGTGCCAGCACGGACAGGGGGAACACTGAAGCTTTCTTT.

This chain links TRBV3-1 (or the pseudogene TRBV3-2) with TRBJ1-5; 8 positions match TRBD1. CDR1 LGHDT and CDR2 YNNKEL come from the germline V gene (reference sequence). The CDR3 covers 17 residues. J lost 0 bases, V lost 4 bases, and 8 bases had no gene match. Here the CDR3 DNA reads TGTGCCAGCAGCCTAAACAGGGGGGACAATAGCAATCAGCCCCAGCATTTT. This codes for CASSLNRGDNSNQPQHF.

Only a few counts were recorded for this clone. CDR3 protein: CAIKAGDTEAFF. In DNA form, the CDR3 reads TGTGCCATCAAGGCCGGGGACACTGAAGCTTTCTTT. The chain couples TRBV10-3 to TRBJ1-1; D remains unclear. V was clipped by 7 bases and J by 3 bases, with 9 bases between them. This CDR3 has 12 amino acids. CDR1 is ENHRY, CDR2 SYGVKD, per germline.

The CDR3 loop is CASSSGDSRDFF. In DNA form, the CDR3 reads TGTGCCAGCAGCTCGGGGGACTCGAGGGATTTCTTT. The gene calls are TRBV5-4 and TRBJ1-1, with D possibly TRBD1 on 5 matching bases. From germline, CDR1 is SGHNT and CDR2 YYREEE (reference sequence). V dropped 3 bases and J dropped 13 bases, with 16 bases sitting between them. The CDR3 has 12 amino acids.

V and J are TRBV11-3 and TRBJ2-5; 10 nucleotides agree with TRBD1. Germline trimming cut 4 bases from V and 3 bases from J; bases unmatched to any gene: 5. The CDR3 loop spans 15 amino acids. Germline V CDR1 and CDR2: SGHNT, YENEEA. The CDR3 nucleotides read TGTGCCAGCAGCTCCGGGGACAGGGGAGAAGAGACCCAGTACTTC. It specifies CASSSGDRGEETQYF.

This rearrangement joins TRBV6-2 or TRBV6-3 to TRBJ1-2; D remains ambiguous. Trimming left V 6 bases short and J 6 bases short, with 17 bases between. The germline CDR1 and CDR2 sequences are MNHEY and SVGEGT. CDR3 size: 14 residues. The CDR3 loop is CASSQLLLLNGYTF. The CDR3 DNA follows: TGTGCCAGCAGCCAGCTGCTGCTGTTGAATGGCTACACCTTC.

This clone occurred once. V usage is TRBV7-6 and J usage is TRBJ1-3; D is possibly TRBD1 (6 bases). The germline gives CDR1 SGHVS, CDR2 FNYEAQ. The CDR3 totals 14 residues. Trimming shortened V by 4 bases and J by 2 bases, and 9 bases separated the two germline ends. CDR3 nucleotide sequence: TGTGCCAGCAGCTCCTGGACAGCTGGAAACACCATATATTTT. Its translation is CASSSWTAGNTIYF.

This clone was seen a handful of times. J is TRBJ1-1 and V is TRBV11-2; D might be TRBD1 (6 bases). This CDR3 has 12 residues. Germline V gene data show CDR1 as SGHAT and CDR2 as FQNNGV. The ends were cut back, 6 bases at V and 6 bases at J, with 11 bases in the middle. CDR3 amino acids: CASRDRRAEAFF. The DNA for the CDR3 is TGTGCCAGCAGAGACAGGCGCGCTGAAGCTTTCTTT. Full variable domain (rest looked up from reference TRBV11-2 and TRBJ1-1): EAGVAQSPRYKIIEKRQSVAFWCNPISGHATLYWYQQILGQGPKLLIQFQNNGVVDDSQLPKDRFSAERLKGVDSTLKIQPAKLEDSAVYLCASRDRRAEAFFGQGTRLTVV.

This clone was seen just once. This chain joins TRBV5-6 and TRBJ2-2; D remains unclear. V was clipped by 2 bases and J by 0 bases, with 5 bases between them. The length of the CDR3 is 14 residues. From germline, CDR1 is SGHDT and CDR2 YYEEEE. The CDR3 sequence is CASSFGTNTGELFF. CDR3 DNA: TGTGCCAGCAGCTTCGGTACGAACACCGGGGAGCTGTTTTTT.